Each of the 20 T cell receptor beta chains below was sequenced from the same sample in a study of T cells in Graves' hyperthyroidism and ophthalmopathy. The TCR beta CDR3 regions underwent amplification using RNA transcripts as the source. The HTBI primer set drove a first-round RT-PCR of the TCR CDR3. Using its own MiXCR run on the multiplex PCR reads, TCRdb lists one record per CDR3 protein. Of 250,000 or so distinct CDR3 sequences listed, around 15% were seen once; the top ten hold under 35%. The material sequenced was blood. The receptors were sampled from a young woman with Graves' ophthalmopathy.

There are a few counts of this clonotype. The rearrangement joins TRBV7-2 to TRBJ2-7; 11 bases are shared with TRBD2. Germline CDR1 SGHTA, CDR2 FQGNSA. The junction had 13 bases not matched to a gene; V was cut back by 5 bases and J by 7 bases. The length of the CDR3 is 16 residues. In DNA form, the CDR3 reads TGTGCCAGCAGCCACGAGGTGGCTAGCGGGAGGATGGAGCAGTACTTC. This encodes CASSHEVASGRMEQYF.

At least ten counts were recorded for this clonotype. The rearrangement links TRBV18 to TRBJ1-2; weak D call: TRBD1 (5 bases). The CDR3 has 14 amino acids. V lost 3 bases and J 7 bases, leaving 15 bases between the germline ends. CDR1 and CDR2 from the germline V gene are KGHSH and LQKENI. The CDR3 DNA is TGTGCCAGCTCACCCGAACGGTTAGGGGTTGGCTACACCTTC. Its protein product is CASSPERLGVGYTF.

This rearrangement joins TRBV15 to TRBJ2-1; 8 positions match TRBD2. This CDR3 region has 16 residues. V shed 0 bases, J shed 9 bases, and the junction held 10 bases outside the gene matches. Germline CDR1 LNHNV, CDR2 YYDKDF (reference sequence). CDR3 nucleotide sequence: TGTGCCACCAGCAGAGATAAGGTTAGCGGGGAAGGTGAGCAGTTCTTC. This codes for CATSRDKVSGEGEQFF.

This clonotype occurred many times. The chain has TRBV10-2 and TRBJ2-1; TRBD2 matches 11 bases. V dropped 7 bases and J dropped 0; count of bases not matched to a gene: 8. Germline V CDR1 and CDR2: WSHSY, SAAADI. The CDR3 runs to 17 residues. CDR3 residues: CASTASGGLGSYNEQFF. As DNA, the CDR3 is TGCGCCAGCACGGCTAGCGGGGGGCTGGGCTCCTACAATGAGCAGTTCTTC.

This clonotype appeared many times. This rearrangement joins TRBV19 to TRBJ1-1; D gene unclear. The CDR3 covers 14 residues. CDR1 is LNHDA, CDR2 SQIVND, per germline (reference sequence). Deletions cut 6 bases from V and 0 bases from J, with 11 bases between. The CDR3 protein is CASRIVGVNTEAFF. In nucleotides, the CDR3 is TGTGCCAGTAGGATCGTAGGAGTGAACACTGAAGCTTTCTTT.

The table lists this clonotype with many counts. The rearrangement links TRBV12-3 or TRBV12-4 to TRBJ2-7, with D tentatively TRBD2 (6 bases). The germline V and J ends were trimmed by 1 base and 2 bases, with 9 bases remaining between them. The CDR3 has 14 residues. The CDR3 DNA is TGTGCCAGCAGTTTAGTAGGGACTCCCTACGAGCAGTACTTC. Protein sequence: CASSLVGTPYEQYF.

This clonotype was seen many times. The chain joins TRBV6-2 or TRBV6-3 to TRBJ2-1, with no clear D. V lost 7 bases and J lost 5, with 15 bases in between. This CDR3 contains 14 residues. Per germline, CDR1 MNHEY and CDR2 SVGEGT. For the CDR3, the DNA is TGTGCCAGCACCCCTGGAGCGTCACACAATGAGCAGTTCTTC. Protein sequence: CASTPGASHNEQFF.

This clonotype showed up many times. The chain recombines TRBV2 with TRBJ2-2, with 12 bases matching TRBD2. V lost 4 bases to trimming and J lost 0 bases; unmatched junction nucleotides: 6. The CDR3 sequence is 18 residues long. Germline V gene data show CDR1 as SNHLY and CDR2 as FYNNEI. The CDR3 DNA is TGTGCCAGCAGTGCCCGAGGGACTAGCGGGCCGAACACCGGGGAGCTGTTTTTT. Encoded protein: CASSARGTSGPNTGELFF.

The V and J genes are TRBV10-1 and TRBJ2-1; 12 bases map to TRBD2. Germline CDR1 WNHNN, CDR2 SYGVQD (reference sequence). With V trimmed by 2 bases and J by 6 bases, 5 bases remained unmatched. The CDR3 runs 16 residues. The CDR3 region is CASSEASGRDSNEQFF. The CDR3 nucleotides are TGCGCCAGCAGTGAGGCTAGCGGGAGGGATAGCAATGAGCAGTTCTTC.

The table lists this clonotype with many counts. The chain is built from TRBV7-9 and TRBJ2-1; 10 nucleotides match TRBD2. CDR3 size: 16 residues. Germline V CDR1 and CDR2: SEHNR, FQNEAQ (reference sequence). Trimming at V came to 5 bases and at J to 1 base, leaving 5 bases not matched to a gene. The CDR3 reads CASSARAGGSYNEQFF. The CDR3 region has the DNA TGTGCCAGCAGCGCAAGAGCGGGAGGGTCCTACAATGAGCAGTTCTTC.

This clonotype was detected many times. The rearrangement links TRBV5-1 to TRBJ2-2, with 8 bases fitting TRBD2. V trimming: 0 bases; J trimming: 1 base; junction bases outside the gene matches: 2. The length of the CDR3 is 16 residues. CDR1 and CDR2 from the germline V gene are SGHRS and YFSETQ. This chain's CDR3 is CASSLAGTRNTGELFF. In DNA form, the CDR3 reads TGCGCCAGCAGCTTGGCCGGGACTAGGAACACCGGGGAGCTGTTTTTT.

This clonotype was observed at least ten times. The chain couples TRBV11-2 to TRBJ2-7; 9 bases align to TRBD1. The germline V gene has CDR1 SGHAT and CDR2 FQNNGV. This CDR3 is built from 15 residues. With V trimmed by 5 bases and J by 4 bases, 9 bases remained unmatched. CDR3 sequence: CASSLPDRGNYEQYF. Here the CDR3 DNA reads TGTGCCAGCAGCCTACCGGACAGGGGTAATTACGAGCAGTACTTC.

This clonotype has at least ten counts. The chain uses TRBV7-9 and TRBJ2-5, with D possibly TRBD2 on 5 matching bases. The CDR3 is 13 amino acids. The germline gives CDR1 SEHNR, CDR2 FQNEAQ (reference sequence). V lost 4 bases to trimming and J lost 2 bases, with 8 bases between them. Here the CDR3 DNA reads TGTGCCAGCAGCTGGCGGGCTCAAGAGACCCAGTACTTC. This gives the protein CASSWRAQETQYF.

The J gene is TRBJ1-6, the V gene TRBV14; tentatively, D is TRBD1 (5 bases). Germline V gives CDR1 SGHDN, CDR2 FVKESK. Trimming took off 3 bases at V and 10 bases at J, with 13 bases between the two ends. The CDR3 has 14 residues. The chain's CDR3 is CASSQGLGASPLHF. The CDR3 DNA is TGTGCCAGCAGCCAGGGACTAGGGGCCTCACCCCTCCACTTT.

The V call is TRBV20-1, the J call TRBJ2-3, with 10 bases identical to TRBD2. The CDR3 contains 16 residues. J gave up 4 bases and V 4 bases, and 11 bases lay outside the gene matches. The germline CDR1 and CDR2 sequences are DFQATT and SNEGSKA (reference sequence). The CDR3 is CSATGASGSPPDTQYF. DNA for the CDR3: TGCAGTGCTACCGGGGCTAGCGGGAGCCCGCCAGATACGCAGTATTTT.

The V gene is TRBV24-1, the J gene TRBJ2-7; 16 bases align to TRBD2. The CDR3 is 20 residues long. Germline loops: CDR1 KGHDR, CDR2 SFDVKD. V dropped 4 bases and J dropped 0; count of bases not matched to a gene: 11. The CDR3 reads CATSDPGTSGGAGYSYEQYF. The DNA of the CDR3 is TGTGCCACCAGTGACCCCGGGACTAGCGGGGGGGCCGGTTACTCCTACGAGCAGTACTTC.

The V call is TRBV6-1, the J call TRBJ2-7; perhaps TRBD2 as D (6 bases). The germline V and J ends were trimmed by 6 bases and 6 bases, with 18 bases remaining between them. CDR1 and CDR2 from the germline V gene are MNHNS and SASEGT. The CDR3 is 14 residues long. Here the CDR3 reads CASRSGGSGSEQYF. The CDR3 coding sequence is TGTGCCAGCAGATCTGGAGGGAGTGGATCCGAGCAGTACTTC.

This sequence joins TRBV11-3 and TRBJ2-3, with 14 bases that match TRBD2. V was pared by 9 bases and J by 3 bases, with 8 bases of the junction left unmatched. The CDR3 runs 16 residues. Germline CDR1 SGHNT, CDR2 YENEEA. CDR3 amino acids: CASLPGLAGETDTQYF. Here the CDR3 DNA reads TGTGCCAGTTTACCGGGACTAGCGGGAGAAACAGATACGCAGTATTTT.

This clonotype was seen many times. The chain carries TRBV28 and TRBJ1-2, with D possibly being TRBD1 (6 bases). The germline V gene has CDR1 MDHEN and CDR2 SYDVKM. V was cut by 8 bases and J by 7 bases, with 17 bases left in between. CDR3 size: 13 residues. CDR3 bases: TGTGCCAGCCGCACCGGGACACTTTCTGGCTACACCTTC. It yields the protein CASRTGTLSGYTF.

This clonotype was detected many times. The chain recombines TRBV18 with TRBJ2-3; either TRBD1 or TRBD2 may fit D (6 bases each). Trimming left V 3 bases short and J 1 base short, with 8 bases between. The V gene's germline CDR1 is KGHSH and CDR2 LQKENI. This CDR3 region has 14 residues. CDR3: CASSPRGGTDTQYF. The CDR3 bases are TGTGCCAGCTCACCGAGGGGGGGCACAGATACGCAGTATTTT.